The 14 T cell receptor beta chains in this list originate from one sample, sequenced in a study of Tregs in tolerant kidney transplant recipients. Libraries were prepared by immunoSEQ multiplex PCR; TCRdb keeps only in-frame clonotypes and omits some of them. In the table there are 240,000 or so clones, roughly four fifths of which are singletons. The specimen sequenced was CD4+ T cells from blood. The receptors originated from a human donor in good health.

This clone was picked up one time. This chain links TRBV7-8 with TRBJ2-5; 12 nucleotides align to TRBD1. Germline assignment: CDR1 SGHVS and CDR2 FQNEAQ. This CDR3 contains 16 residues. Trimming removed 1 base from V and 6 bases from J; junction bases left unmatched: 6. DNA of the CDR3: TGTGCCAGCAGCTTAGTGGGACAGGGGGCAGAAAAGACCCAGTACTTC. It is translated as CASSLVGQGAEKTQYF.

The rearrangement uses TRBV7-9 and TRBJ1-5, with no clear D. The CDR3 extends over 13 amino acids. Germline assignment: CDR1 SEHNR and CDR2 FQNEAQ (reference sequence). Trimming took off 5 bases at V and 5 bases at J, with 10 bases between the two ends. CDR3 in DNA: TGTGCCAGCAGCCCTGGCAAATATCAGCCCCAGCATTTT. This gives the protein CASSPGKYQPQHF.

This sequence joins TRBV7-9 and TRBJ1-1, with D unclear. This CDR3 region has 14 residues. CDR1 and CDR2 from the germline V gene are SEHNR and FQNEAQ (reference sequence). V dropped 3 bases and J dropped 10 bases, with 18 bases sitting between them. The CDR3 nucleotides read TGTGCCAGCAGCTTCGGGGTGGGATTAAGTGGAGCTTTCTTT. It yields the protein CASSFGVGLSGAFF.

This clone came up once. The chain links TRBV7-8 to TRBJ2-1; 14 bases map to TRBD2. Trimming took 1 base from V and 7 from J; bases not matched to a gene: 15. Per the germline V gene, CDR1 is SGHVS and CDR2 is FQNEAQ. The CDR3 extends over 20 amino acids. The CDR3 spells CASSLGVGTSGGTPINEQFF. The CDR3 DNA reads as TGTGCCAGCAGCTTAGGGGTGGGGACTAGCGGGGGTACACCCATTAATGAGCAGTTCTTC. The complete variable domain, with remaining parts taken from reference TRBV7-8 and TRBJ2-1, reads GAGVSQSPRYKVAKRGQDVALRCDPISGHVSLFWYQQALGQGPEFLTYFQNEAQLDKSGLPSDRFFAERPEGSVSTLKIQRTQQEDSAVYLCASSLGVGTSGGTPINEQFFGPGTRLTVL.

The chain is built from TRBV7-9 and TRBJ1-5; TRBD1 is a possible D gene (5 bases). Deletions cut 1 base from V and 4 bases from J, with 8 bases between. This CDR3 has 14 residues. Germline CDR1 and CDR2: SEHNR and FQNEAQ (reference sequence). The CDR3 region is CASSLGGRNQPQHF. As DNA, the CDR3 is TGTGCCAGCAGCTTAGGGGGACGAAATCAGCCCCAGCATTTT.

DNA for the CDR3: TGTGCCAGCAGCCATTGGAGCGGGGTCAACGGGGAGCTGTTTTTT. It specifies CASSHWSGVNGELFF. The V gene is TRBV7-9, the J gene TRBJ2-2; 7 bases are a match to TRBD2. CDR3 length: 15 amino acids. In germline, CDR1 is SEHNR, CDR2 FQNEAQ (reference sequence). V lost 5 bases and J lost 7; bases outside the gene matches: 10.

Regarding this clone: The sample contains more than one DNA sequence encoding this CDR3. The chain has TRBV2 and TRBJ1-5; 7 bases line up with TRBD1. Germline trimming cut 7 bases from V and 1 base from J; bases unmatched to any gene: 1. Germline CDR1 reads SNHLY; CDR2 reads FYNNEI. The CDR3 runs to 13 residues. CDR3 in amino acids: CASKGQSNQPQHF. The CDR3 nucleotides read TGTGCCAGCAAGGGACAGAGCAATCAGCCCCAGCATTTT. The full variable domain, its missing parts supplied by reference TRBV2 and TRBJ1-5, is EPEVTQTPSHQVTQMGQEVILRCVPISNHLYFYWYRQILGQKVEFLVSFYNNEISEKSEIFDDQFSVERPDGSNFTLKIRSTKLEDSAMYFCASKGQSNQPQHFGDGTRLSIL.

This clone showed up just once. The chain carries TRBV15 and TRBJ1-1; no firm D call. Trimming took off 4 bases at V and 5 bases at J, with 11 bases between the two ends. CDR3 size: 13 residues. The germline CDR1 and CDR2 sequences are LNHNV and YYDKDF (reference sequence). This CDR3 is CATSTGGFTEAFF. The CDR3 DNA reads as TGTGCCACCAGCACAGGAGGATTTACTGAAGCTTTCTTT.

This rearrangement joins TRBV2 to TRBJ1-5, with 7 nucleotides matching TRBD1. The CDR3 covers 11 residues. The V gene end was trimmed by 4 bases and the J gene end by 12 bases; junction bases not matched to a gene: 3. Germline V gene lookup returns CDR1 SNHLY and CDR2 FYNNEI. The CDR3 DNA follows: TGTGCCAGCAGTGGGGACAGTCTCCAGCATTTT. It codes for CASSGDSLQHF. The complete variable domain, with remaining parts taken from reference TRBV2 and TRBJ1-5, reads EPEVTQTPSHQVTQMGQEVILRCVPISNHLYFYWYRQILGQKVEFLVSFYNNEISEKSEIFDDQFSVERPDGSNFTLKIRSTKLEDSAMYFCASSGDSLQHFGDGTRLSIL.

This sequence joins TRBV10-3 and TRBJ2-5; 7 bases line up with TRBD2. V trimming: 5 bases; J trimming: 2 bases; junction bases outside the gene matches: 8. The CDR3 is 15 amino acids. Germline assignment: CDR1 ENHRY and CDR2 SYGVKD. The CDR3 DNA reads as TGTGCCATCAGTAGTTCCCCTAGCGGTCAAGAGACCCAGTACTTC. Translating gives CAISSSPSGQETQYF.

V gene TRBV10-3 combines with J gene TRBJ1-2; the D gene is possibly TRBD1 (6 bases). CDR1 is ENHRY, CDR2 SYGVKD, per germline. The V end lost 9 bases, the J end lost 2 bases, and 10 bases lay between the germline ends. The CDR3 runs 12 residues. The CDR3 DNA reads as TGTGCCATTGGGGGGGCCAACTATGGCTACACCTTC. Translating it yields CAIGGANYGYTF.

V gene TRBV11-3 combines with J gene TRBJ1-1; D is unresolved. V shed 5 bases and J shed 1 base, with 8 bases lying between them. CDR3 length: 13 amino acids. Per the germline V gene, CDR1 is SGHNT and CDR2 is YENEEA. Here the CDR3 reads CASSKRRNTEAFF. CDR3 in DNA: TGTGCCAGCAGCAAGAGGAGGAACACTGAAGCTTTCTTT.

The genes are TRBV4-2 and TRBJ1-5; the match to TRBD1 covers 10 bases. Germline-derived CDR1 and CDR2 are LGHNA and YNFKEQ. The CDR3 runs to 16 residues. V was clipped by 6 bases and J by 5 bases; unmatched bases: 10. The CDR3 nucleotides read TGTGCCAGCAGTTCGACAGGGGGCCCCGGCTATCAGCCCCAGCATTTT. Protein product: CASSSTGGPGYQPQHF.

This chain uses TRBV5-4 with TRBJ1-1; 10 nucleotides agree with TRBD1. CDR1 and CDR2 (germline): SGHNT, YYREEE (reference sequence). This CDR3 has 15 amino acids. J was trimmed by 3 bases and V by 7 bases; bases with no gene match: 9. CDR3 region: CASSGTGVFHTEAFF. In DNA, the CDR3 is TGTGCCAGCTCCGGGACAGGGGTTTTTCACACTGAAGCTTTCTTT.